Listed here are 22 T cell receptor beta chains from one sample, sequenced in a study of T cell responses to AZD1222 COVID-19 vaccine. Using immunoSEQ multiplex PCR, the repertoire was profiled, and TCRdb retains in-frame clones only, with some absent. The sample has 100,000 to 150,000 clones, roughly 87% seen once. This specimen was peripheral blood, taken on day 0 of MenACWY control vaccination. The source is an adult in good health.

J is TRBJ2-3 and V is TRBV6-4, with 9 bases aligning to TRBD2. The CDR3 runs to 13 residues. Trimming cost V 4 bases and J 5 bases; bases outside gene matches: 1. Germline V CDR1 and CDR2: MRHNA, SNTAGT. CDR3 amino acids: CASSAAGGDTQYF. For the CDR3, the DNA is TGTGCCAGCAGTGCAGCGGGAGGAGATACGCAGTATTTT.

This chain links TRBV7-2 with TRBJ2-3; TRBD2 aligns across 12 bases. CDR1 and CDR2 (germline): SGHTA, FQGNSA. The CDR3 covers 18 residues. J gave up 3 bases and V 5 bases, and 12 bases lay outside the gene matches. The CDR3 is CASSNYVGLAGRTDTQYF. The CDR3 coding sequence is TGTGCCAGCAGCAATTACGTTGGACTAGCGGGACGTACAGATACGCAGTATTTT.

V is TRBV28 and J is TRBJ1-5; tentative D call: TRBD1 (5 bases). Germline V CDR1 and CDR2: MDHEN, SYDVKM. The CDR3 is 14 amino acids. The germline V and J ends were trimmed by 7 bases and 5 bases, with 15 bases remaining between them. The CDR3 loop reads CASTSAGRYQPQHF. The DNA of the CDR3 is TGTGCCAGCACATCCGCAGGGAGGTATCAGCCCCAGCATTTT.

The rearrangement uses TRBV6-2 or TRBV6-3 and TRBJ2-7; D may match TRBD1 or TRBD2 (5 bases each). Per germline, CDR1 MNHEY and CDR2 SVGEGT. Trimming left V 0 bases short and J 3 bases short, with 9 bases between. This CDR3 comprises 14 residues. This CDR3 reads CASSYSLGVYEQYF. CDR3 nucleotide sequence: TGTGCCAGCAGTTACTCTTTGGGGGTCTACGAGCAGTACTTC.

This rearrangement joins TRBV5-4 to TRBJ2-3, with 8 bases lining up with TRBD1. The CDR3 is 16 amino acids. With V trimmed by 4 bases and J by 2 bases, 9 bases remained unmatched. Germline values: CDR1 SGHNT, CDR2 YYREEE (reference sequence). CDR3 protein: CASSADQGAPTDTQYF. CDR3 sequence (DNA): TGTGCCAGCAGCGCTGATCAGGGGGCGCCCACAGATACGCAGTATTTT.

The V gene is TRBV4-1, the J gene TRBJ1-5; 8 positions match TRBD1. This CDR3 is built from 17 residues. Trimming at V came to 1 base and at J to 4 bases, leaving 9 bases not matched to a gene. The V gene's germline CDR1 is MGHRA and CDR2 YSYEKL. The CDR3 DNA is TGCGCCAGCAGCCAAGTCCAGGGGGCTTTCATTAATCAGCCCCAGCATTTT. It specifies CASSQVQGAFINQPQHF.

V and J are TRBV6-5 and TRBJ2-2; D is uncertain. Between the trimmed V and J ends, which lost 6 bases and 8 bases, there was a span of 7 bases. Germline V CDR1 and CDR2: MNHEY, SVGAGI. The CDR3 is 11 residues long. The CDR3 sequence: CASRRTGELFF. Here the CDR3 DNA reads TGTGCCAGCAGGCGAACTGGGGAGCTGTTTTTT.

This clone was observed once. This chain connects TRBV18 to TRBJ1-1, with unresolved D. This CDR3 is 12 amino acids long. Germline V gene data show CDR1 as KGHSH and CDR2 as LQKENI. V gave up 6 bases and J gave up 0 bases, with 5 bases separating them. The CDR3 DNA is TGTGCCAGCTCGAACATGAACACTGAAGCTTTCTTT. Protein: CASSNMNTEAFF.

The sample holds one count of this clone. The rearrangement uses TRBV28 and TRBJ2-4; 8 positions match TRBD1. Unmatched junction bases numbered 8, after V lost 4 bases and J lost 0 bases. Germline V gene sequence: CDR1 MDHEN, CDR2 SYDVKM. The CDR3 extends over 17 amino acids. CDR3 bases: TGTGCCAGCAGTTCGGGACAGGCGGTTCTAGCCAAAAACATTCAGTACTTC. This translates into CASSSGQAVLAKNIQYF.

The chain combines TRBV7-9 with TRBJ2-2; the D is unclear. V was cut by 5 bases and J by 2 bases, with 12 bases left in between. The CDR3 loop spans 15 amino acids. Looked up from germline, CDR1 is SEHNR and CDR2 is FQNEAQ (reference sequence). The CDR3 reads CASSPWGGNTGELFF. In DNA form, the CDR3 reads TGTGCCAGCAGCCCGTGGGGTGGAAACACCGGGGAGCTGTTTTTT. Together with reference TRBV7-9 and TRBJ2-2, the CDR3 gives the full variable domain: DTGVSQNPRHKITKRGQNVTFRCDPISEHNRLYWYRQTLGQGPEFLTYFQNEAQLEKSRLLSDRFSAERPKGSFSTLEIQRTEQGDSAMYLCASSPWGGNTGELFFGEGSRLTVL.

V and J are TRBV6-4 and TRBJ2-1; no definite D call. The CDR3 is 13 amino acids. From germline, CDR1 is MRHNA and CDR2 SNTAGT. The ends were cut back, 6 bases at V and 4 bases at J, with 10 bases in the middle. For the CDR3, the DNA is TGTGCCAGCAGCGCAGACTGGTACAATGAGCAGTTCTTC. This translates into CASSADWYNEQFF.

This chain uses TRBV28 with TRBJ1-4; D gene unclear. CDR1 and CDR2 (germline): MDHEN, SYDVKM. V lost 7 bases and J 4 bases, leaving 13 bases between the germline ends. The CDR3 spans 14 residues. The CDR3 DNA is TGTGCCAGCACTATGACGGGAAGTAATGAAAAACTGTTTTTT. Translated: CASTMTGSNEKLFF.

V usage is TRBV9 and J usage is TRBJ2-5; 8 positions agree with TRBD2. Germline V gene sequence: CDR1 SGDLS, CDR2 YYNGEE. With 1 base clipped from V and 5 bases from J, the junction kept 7 bases outside the gene matches. This CDR3 is 15 amino acids long. As DNA, the CDR3 is TGTGCCAGCAGCGTATCTCGGGGGGGAGGTGAGACCCAGTACTTC. It is translated as CASSVSRGGGETQYF.

This chain joins TRBV30 and TRBJ1-2, with TRBD1 matching 8 bases. Trimming removed 4 bases from V and 8 bases from J; junction bases left unmatched: 6. This CDR3 is built from 12 residues. Germline V gene lookup returns CDR1 GTSNPN and CDR2 SVGIG (reference sequence). The CDR3 loop reads CAWNRGFSGYTF. The CDR3 nucleotides are TGTGCCTGGAACAGGGGGTTTTCGGGCTACACCTTC.

The chain couples TRBV18 to TRBJ2-3; D is unclear. V dropped 2 bases and J dropped 2 bases, with 11 bases sitting between them. CDR3 size: 15 residues. Germline V gene data show CDR1 as KGHSH and CDR2 as LQKENI. The DNA of the CDR3 is TGTGCCAGCTCACCATTCCGGCAATCCACAGATACGCAGTATTTT. It specifies CASSPFRQSTDTQYF.

The CDR3 region has the DNA TGTGCCAGCAGTCTGGGACAGTTGAACACTGAAGCTTTCTTT. Translation: CASSLGQLNTEAFF. The V gene is TRBV28, the J gene TRBJ1-1; 7 nucleotides match TRBD1. This CDR3 contains 14 residues. Germline V lookup: CDR1 MDHEN, CDR2 SYDVKM. The trim removed 5 bases at V and 0 bases at J, leaving 3 bases unmatched.

The gene calls are TRBV10-3 and TRBJ2-5, with 14 bases identical to TRBD2. The CDR3 sequence is 17 residues long. CDR1 is ENHRY, CDR2 SYGVKD, per germline. The V segment lost 3 bases and the J segment 0 bases; nucleotides outside the gene matches: 3. This CDR3 reads CAISEGLAGGNQETQYF. CDR3 sequence (DNA): TGTGCCATCAGTGAAGGACTAGCGGGGGGTAACCAAGAGACCCAGTACTTC.

This sequence joins TRBV29-1 and TRBJ1-1; 8 bases align to TRBD1. This CDR3 contains 13 residues. The trim removed 5 bases at V and 5 bases at J, leaving 7 bases unmatched. From germline, CDR1 is SQVTM and CDR2 ANQGSEA. The CDR3 loop is CSVHSNRGTEAFF. DNA of the CDR3: TGCAGCGTTCATTCAAACAGGGGGACTGAAGCTTTCTTT.

The chain carries TRBV5-4 and TRBJ2-2; 9 bases map to TRBD2. The CDR3 length is 15 residues. CDR1 is SGHNT and CDR2 is YYREEE in the germline V gene (reference sequence). J lost 3 bases, V lost 1 base, and 1 base had no gene match. The CDR3, as DNA: TGTGCCAGCAGCTTGCTAGCGGGACACACCGGGGAGCTGTTTTTT. Amino acid sequence: CASSLLAGHTGELFF.

This rearrangement joins TRBV7-8 to TRBJ2-3; D is possibly TRBD1 (5 bases). The germline gives CDR1 SGHVS, CDR2 FQNEAQ. Trimming left V 7 bases short and J 3 bases short, with 11 bases between. This CDR3 has 13 amino acids. The chain's CDR3 is CASTWGTTDTQYF. In DNA form, the CDR3 reads TGTGCCAGCACCTGGGGCACTACAGATACGCAGTATTTT.

This sequence joins TRBV11-2 and TRBJ2-2; D uncertain. Germline lookup yields CDR1 SGHAT and CDR2 FQNNGV. V was pared by 3 bases and J by 4 bases, with 6 bases between. CDR3 length: 13 amino acids. CDR3 protein: CASSFWRTGELFF. The CDR3, as DNA: TGTGCCAGCAGCTTTTGGCGCACCGGGGAGCTGTTTTTT.

The chain recombines TRBV7-7 with TRBJ2-7, with D hard to call. The CDR3 is 13 amino acids. The V gene's germline CDR1 is SSHAT and CDR2 FNYEAQ (reference sequence). V shed 5 bases and J shed 5 bases, with 13 bases lying between them. CDR3 protein: CASSPSLGNEQYF. CDR3 in DNA: TGTGCCAGCAGCCCCTCTTTAGGTAACGAGCAGTACTTC.